Included here is one TCR beta chain sequence, with context. CDR3 size: 14 residues. The germline V gene has CDR1 SGDLS and CDR2 YYNGEE. After removal of 3 bases from V and 4 bases from J, the junction contained 6 bases not matched to a gene. The sample belongs to a study of shared clonotypes between healthy human individuals. Genomic DNA belonging to each subset was distributed in equal measure over several immunoSEQ plates. The table came from immunoSEQ multiplex PCR; TCRdb's copy has only in-frame clones and leaves some out. This sample has approximately 530,000 clones; 95% to 97% occur once, and the top ten carry 0.05% to 0.07%.

The chain is built from TRBV9 and TRBJ1-2, with TRBD1 matching over 7 bases. Sequencing input: naive CD4+ T cells sorted from blood. Subset of the sample: CD45RA+ positively selected. The sequence was collected from a woman aged 25 to 39 in good health. CDR3 residues: CASSADRGLYGYTF. In nucleotides, the CDR3 is TGTGCCAGCAGCGCGGATAGGGGGCTCTATGGCTACACCTTC.